This T cell receptor beta chain is drawn from a study of technical replicates of blood from a few donors (dated 2017 in TCRdb). This clone came up a few times. No antigen is known for it. Per-base qualities were not stored, and no clone one base away is much larger. The germline V end is reduced by 6 bases and the J end by 7 bases; junction bases left unmatched: 16. For CDR1 and CDR2, the germline V gene lists SGHTA and FQGNSA. The CDR3 goes from the cysteine to the phenylalanine over 17 residues. Just CDR3 DNA is preserved here, 51 bases in frame from base 1. Libraries were constructed by the immunoSEQ multiplex PCR assay. In its TCRdb copy, this immuneACCESS table keeps in-frame sequences only and misses some clones. Where compared with another copy, unresolved V genes explain less than half of these, and the others have no known cause. For this sample the table gives about 53,000 clones, of which about 86% were detected only once. 5.6% of the sample is in the top ten clones.

This receptor was taken from a human donor in good health. Some clones in this sample may be carry-over from other donors' samples. The source material was PBMCs. The rearranged chain carries TRBV7-2 and TRBJ2-1, with 9 bases aligning to TRBD1. The CDR3 protein: CASSLYAGTGSLNEQFF. The sequence in DNA is TGTGCCAGCAGTCTCTACGCCGGGACAGGGAGTTTGAATGAGCAGTTCTTC.